The 13 T cell receptor beta chains presented below share a single source sample, sequenced in a study of regulatory T cells in long-lasting Graves disease. Time point defined: newly diagnosed GD, antithyroid drugs for less than 3 months. PBMCs provided the RNA from which the TCR library was made. To make TCR beta libraries, researchers used iRepertoire HTBI primers and Arm-PCR of CDR3 regions. One entry per CDR3 protein results from TCRdb running MiXCR on the multiplex PCR reads. The sample contains hundreds of thousands of distinct CDR3 sequences, around 17% of which appear only once. The sample was also reused in another study, on T cells in Graves' hyperthyroidism and ophthalmopathy.

The input for sequencing was peripheral blood mononuclear cells (PBMCs), taken at new diagnosis, from a patient treated with antithyroid drugs. All receptors come from a middle-aged man with Graves disease.

This clonotype was counted many times. The chain employs TRBV9 and TRBJ2-5; TRBD1 matches at 12 bases. Germline CDR1 is SGDLS and CDR2 is YYNGEE. After removal of 0 bases from V and 5 bases from J, the junction contained 8 bases not matched to a gene. The CDR3 is made up of 17 amino acids. The CDR3: CASSVDSGTGGWETQYF. For the CDR3, the DNA is TGTGCCAGCAGCGTAGATTCCGGGACAGGGGGCTGGGAGACCCAGTACTTC.

With regard to this clonotype: With a much larger clone just one base away, this may be a read error. The chain recombines TRBV7-8 with TRBJ2-1; D is perhaps TRBD1 or TRBD2 (6 bases each). Germline CDR1 reads SGHVS; CDR2 reads FQNEAQ. The CDR3 runs 14 residues. V lost 1 base and J 12 bases, leaving 16 bases between the germline ends. The CDR3 coding sequence is TGTGCCAGCAGCTTAGAGGGGGGCGGCTATGGGCAGTTCTTC. Residues: CASSLEGGGYGQFF.

This clonotype was found many times. CDR3 in DNA: TGCAGTGCTCGTCGGTGGACAGGGACGAACACCGGGGAGCTGTTTTTT. Its translation: CSARRWTGTNTGELFF. The chain employs TRBV20-1 and TRBJ2-2; 8 bases agree with TRBD1. CDR3 length: 16 residues. CDR1 and CDR2 (germline): DFQATT, SNEGSKA (reference sequence). V shed 5 bases, J shed 0 bases, and the junction held 8 bases outside the gene matches.

This clonotype showed up many times. The chain joins TRBV5-6 to TRBJ2-1, with 13 positions matching TRBD2. The V and J ends lost 3 bases and 4 bases, in that order; junction bases with no gene match: 4. Germline CDR1 and CDR2: SGHDT and YYEEEE. CDR3 length: 16 amino acids. CDR3 in DNA: TGTGCCAGCAGCTCGTTACTAGCGGGGGGGTACAATGAGCAGTTCTTC. Encoded protein: CASSSLLAGGYNEQFF.

This clonotype has just a few counts. The V gene is TRBV5-1, the J gene TRBJ1-4; D remains ambiguous. CDR1 is SGHRS, CDR2 YFSETQ, per germline. The CDR3 sequence is 15 residues long. V lost 0 bases, J lost 3 bases, and 9 bases lay in between. The CDR3 DNA sequence: TGCGCCAGCAGCTTGGTGGGGAATGCTAATGAAAAACTGTTTTTT. This translates into CASSLVGNANEKLFF.

This clonotype has a count of ten or more. V is TRBV5-1 and J is TRBJ2-1, with D uncertain. Germline V lookup: CDR1 SGHRS, CDR2 YFSETQ. Trimming stripped 3 bases from V and 10 bases from J, with 20 bases between. The CDR3 has 15 amino acids. CDR3 nucleotide sequence: TGCGCCAGCAGCTCCCGTGGAGTGGCCCCAACGGAGCAGTTCTTC. Translated, it gives CASSSRGVAPTEQFF.

There are many counts of this clonotype. This chain joins TRBV2 and TRBJ2-5, with D possibly being TRBD1 (6 bases). Between the trimmed V and J ends, which lost 5 bases and 2 bases, there was a span of 15 bases. The CDR3 has 15 residues. Germline values: CDR1 SNHLY, CDR2 FYNNEI. CDR3 sequence: CASSPQGSSQETQYF. The CDR3 DNA sequence: TGTGCCAGCAGTCCGCAGGGGAGTAGTCAAGAGACCCAGTACTTC.

This clonotype was recorded at least ten times. This chain connects TRBV4-1 to TRBJ1-1; D possibly corresponds to TRBD1 (5 bases). The CDR3 runs to 15 residues. Per the germline V gene, CDR1 is MGHRA and CDR2 is YSYEKL. V was shortened by 4 bases and J by 1 base, with 13 bases between the two germline ends. This CDR3 is CASSPGQIENTEAFF. The CDR3 DNA reads TGCGCCAGCAGCCCGGGGCAAATCGAGAACACTGAAGCTTTCTTT.

This clonotype occurred many times. The CDR3 DNA is TGCAGTGTTCGGGGGATGAACACTGAAGCTTTCTTT. As protein: CSVRGMNTEAFF. The gene calls are TRBV20-1 and TRBJ1-1; D is perhaps TRBD1 (5 bases). Trimming removed 7 bases from V and 0 bases from J, with 9 bases in between. Per germline, CDR1 DFQATT and CDR2 SNEGSKA (reference sequence). The CDR3 is 12 amino acids.

Many counts were recorded for this clonotype. The chain has TRBV2 and TRBJ2-1; weak D call: TRBD1 (5 bases). TRBJ2-5 explains the end of the DNA better; the J call may be wrong. In germline, CDR1 is SNHLY, CDR2 FYNNEI. The CDR3 is 12 amino acids. CDR3 amino acids: CASTEQGETQYF. The CDR3 DNA reads as TGTGCCAGCACGGAGCAGGGAGAGACCCAGTACTTC.

In its sample, this clonotype was seen a few times. The V gene is TRBV5-1, the J gene TRBJ1-2, with a possible D match to TRBD1 (5 bases). The germline CDR1 and CDR2 sequences are SGHRS and YFSETQ. Trimming pared 0 bases from V and 3 bases from J, leaving 15 bases between. The CDR3 is 16 residues long. Here the CDR3 DNA reads TGCGCCAGCAGCTTGGGTCCAGGGTTAGAGTACTATGGCTACACCTTC. Its protein product is CASSLGPGLEYYGYTF.

This clonotype came up a few times. The rearrangement joins TRBV5-1 to TRBJ2-7; D is unclear. Germline values: CDR1 SGHRS, CDR2 YFSETQ. The V end was cut by 0 bases, the J end by 1 base, with 8 bases between. The CDR3 is made up of 14 amino acids. The CDR3 bases are TGCGCCAGCAGCTTGGCGAGTCAGTCCTACGAGCAGTACTTC. As protein: CASSLASQSYEQYF.

This clonotype was observed at least ten times. The rearrangement joins TRBV11-2 to TRBJ2-7; D remains ambiguous. CDR3 size: 14 residues. V was clipped by 4 bases and J by 0 bases, with 10 bases between them. Per germline, CDR1 SGHAT and CDR2 FQNNGV. CDR3 protein: CASSSRWSSYEQYF. CDR3 in DNA: TGTGCCAGCAGCTCAAGATGGAGCTCCTACGAGCAGTACTTC.